Each of the 14 T cell receptor beta chains below was sequenced from the same sample in a study of blood T cell repertoires in COVID-19. Sequencing used immunoSEQ multiplex PCR; TCRdb keeps in-frame clones, though not all of them. The table records about 220,000 clones, over 80% of them present only once. Sequencing used PBMCs or T cells enriched from blood (not recorded which). The receptors were sampled from a woman in her thirties or forties who had recovered from COVID-19.

On this clone itself: The same CDR3 also results from other DNA sequences found in this sample. This chain uses TRBV3-1 (or the pseudogene TRBV3-2) with TRBJ2-5; D may be TRBD1 (7 bases). CDR1 and CDR2 (germline): LGHDT, YNNKEL (reference sequence). The CDR3 length is 15 residues. Between the trimmed V and J ends, which lost 3 bases and 3 bases, there was a span of 14 bases. This CDR3 reads CASSQWTGGEETQYF. The DNA of the CDR3 is TGTGCCAGCAGCCAGTGGACAGGAGGGGAAGAGACCCAGTACTTC.

The CDR3 loop is CASVHRTYNEQFF. The DNA for the CDR3 is TGTGCCAGTGTCCACAGGACCTACAATGAGCAGTTCTTC. V usage is TRBV19 and J usage is TRBJ2-1; weak D call: TRBD1 (5 bases). The V end lost 8 bases, the J end lost 2 bases, and 10 bases lay between the germline ends. Germline V gene data show CDR1 as LNHDA and CDR2 as SQIVND (reference sequence). CDR3 size: 13 residues.

This rearrangement joins TRBV19 to TRBJ2-2, with D tentatively TRBD2 (6 bases). CDR1 is LNHDA, CDR2 SQIVND, per germline (reference sequence). The CDR3 has 17 amino acids. V was shortened by 3 bases and J by 5 bases, with 19 bases between the two germline ends. The CDR3 nucleotides read TGTGCCAGTAGTATTGGGAGGTATGGAGGCGGGACCGGGGAGCTGTTTTTT. It codes for CASSIGRYGGGTGELFF. Full variable domain (outside the CDR3, taken from reference TRBV19 and TRBJ2-2): DGGITQSPKYLFRKEGQNVTLSCEQNLNHDAMYWYRQDPGQGLRLIYYSQIVNDFQKGDIAEGYSVSREKKESFPLTVTSAQKNPTAFYLCASSIGRYGGGTGELFFGEGSRLTVL.

The chain uses TRBV5-4 and TRBJ2-3; TRBD2 might be the D (6 bases). Germline V CDR1 and CDR2: SGHNT, YYREEE (reference sequence). The CDR3 is made up of 15 amino acids. V shed 0 bases and J shed 5 bases, with 13 bases lying between them. CDR3 DNA sequence: TGTGCCAGCAGCTTGGAAGGGACCGGGAGAGATACGCAGTATTTT. Translated, it gives CASSLEGTGRDTQYF.

The chain couples TRBV7-2 to TRBJ2-1; 7 bases line up with TRBD2. The junction had 10 bases not matched to a gene; V was cut back by 1 base and J by 7 bases. CDR1 and CDR2 (germline): SGHTA, FQGNSA. This CDR3 has 16 residues. The CDR3 DNA sequence: TGTGCCAGCAGCTTAGACTTTTGGCGGGAGAGGAATGAGCAGTTCTTC. This sequence encodes CASSLDFWRERNEQFF.

The chain is built from TRBV12-3 or TRBV12-4 and TRBJ1-2; 9 nucleotides agree with TRBD1. Trimming took 9 bases from V and 8 from J; bases not matched to a gene: 7. This CDR3 has 12 amino acids. In DNA form, the CDR3 reads TGTGCCAGTGGATACAGGGGGCTCGGCTACACCTTC. Its protein is CASGYRGLGYTF.

This chain connects TRBV5-1 to TRBJ1-1, with D maybe TRBD1 (6 bases). The CDR3 spans 14 residues. V dropped 4 bases and J dropped 0 bases, with 10 bases sitting between them. The germline V gene has CDR1 SGHRS and CDR2 YFSETQ. CDR3 bases: TGCGCCAGCAGCAGGGACACCTTGAACACTGAAGCTTTCTTT. It codes for CASSRDTLNTEAFF.

The V and J genes are TRBV7-8 and TRBJ1-2, with D tentatively TRBD1 (6 bases). The germline CDR1 and CDR2 sequences are SGHVS and FQNEAQ. The CDR3 runs 15 residues. The V and J ends lost 7 bases and 9 bases respectively, with 24 bases between them. The CDR3 protein is CASTITRGGQQSYTF. In DNA, the CDR3 is TGTGCCAGCACCATCACCAGAGGGGGACAACAGAGCTACACCTTC.

The genes are TRBV7-2 and TRBJ1-3, with D perhaps matching TRBD1 (6 bases). The V end was cut by 6 bases, the J end by 5 bases, with 8 bases between. CDR1 and CDR2 from the germline V gene are SGHTA and FQGNSA. The CDR3 is 12 residues long. In nucleotides, the CDR3 is TGTGCCAGCAGTGGACAGCGAAACACCATATATTTT. Protein product: CASSGQRNTIYF.

In this sample, this clone turned up many times. V gene TRBV9 combines with J gene TRBJ1-2, with 7 bases identical to TRBD1. J was trimmed by 4 bases and V by 3 bases; bases with no gene match: 6. The CDR3 consists of 14 residues. Germline V gene sequence: CDR1 SGDLS, CDR2 YYNGEE. CDR3 nucleotides: TGTGCCAGCAGCGGTCAGGGGGACGGCTATGGCTACACCTTC. As protein: CASSGQGDGYGYTF.

In its sample, this clone was seen once. J is TRBJ2-1 and V is TRBV19, with 7 nucleotides matching TRBD2. CDR3 size: 14 residues. Germline V gene sequence: CDR1 LNHDA, CDR2 SQIVND (reference sequence). V gave up 9 bases and J gave up 1 base; unmatched junction bases: 6. CDR3 nucleotide sequence: TGTGCCAGCCGGATGGGGGGGTCCTACAATGAGCAGTTCTTC. Its protein product is CASRMGGSYNEQFF. The full variable domain, completed using reference TRBV19 and TRBJ2-1, is DGGITQSPKYLFRKEGQNVTLSCEQNLNHDAMYWYRQDPGQGLRLIYYSQIVNDFQKGDIAEGYSVSREKKESFPLTVTSAQKNPTAFYLCASRMGGSYNEQFFGPGTRLTVL.

The rearrangement links TRBV6-1 to TRBJ2-2; 11 bases agree with TRBD1. The V gene end was trimmed by 0 bases and the J gene end by 2 bases; junction bases not matched to a gene: 2. CDR1 is MNHNS and CDR2 is SASEGT in the germline V gene. The CDR3 is 17 residues long. The CDR3 is CASSEARTGGNTGELFF. CDR3 nucleotides: TGTGCCAGCAGTGAAGCCAGGACAGGGGGCAACACCGGGGAGCTGTTTTTT.

V and J are TRBV11-3 and TRBJ2-5; a possible D gene is TRBD2 (6 bases). Germline V gene data show CDR1 as SGHNT and CDR2 as YENEEA. This CDR3 has 14 residues. The V gene lost 1 base and the J gene lost 5 bases, with 11 bases spanning the gap. This chain's CDR3 is CASSLGTSWETQYF. DNA of the CDR3: TGTGCCAGCAGCTTAGGAACTAGCTGGGAGACCCAGTACTTC.

V and J are TRBV25-1 and TRBJ2-2, with D possibly matching TRBD2 (6 bases). V gave up 4 bases and J gave up 0 bases, with 9 bases separating them. There are 15 residues in the CDR3. From germline, CDR1 is MGHDK and CDR2 SYGVNS. CDR3 sequence reads: CASSAGLSNTGELFF. In DNA, the CDR3 is TGTGCCAGCAGTGCGGGACTGTCGAACACCGGGGAGCTGTTTTTT.